This T cell receptor beta chain emerged from a study of control samples from healthy donors and cancer patients. The germline V gene has CDR1 SGHKS and CDR2 YYEKEE (reference sequence). V was clipped by 0 bases and J by 0 bases, with 16 bases between them. The CDR3 totals 18 residues. TCRdb keeps only in-frame clones here, not all; method: immunoSEQ multiplex PCR. The sample holds 150,000 to 200,000 clones, about 94% seen once. This clonotype was obtained from a woman between 40 and 55 years old in good health. Sequences were obtained from blood. The chain has TRBV5-5 and TRBJ1-5; tentatively, D is TRBD1 (6 bases). The CDR3 DNA reads as TGTGCCAGCAGCTTGGGTGGGGGGACACGAGATAGCAATCAGCCCCAGCATTTT. It yields the protein CASSLGGGTRDSNQPQHF.